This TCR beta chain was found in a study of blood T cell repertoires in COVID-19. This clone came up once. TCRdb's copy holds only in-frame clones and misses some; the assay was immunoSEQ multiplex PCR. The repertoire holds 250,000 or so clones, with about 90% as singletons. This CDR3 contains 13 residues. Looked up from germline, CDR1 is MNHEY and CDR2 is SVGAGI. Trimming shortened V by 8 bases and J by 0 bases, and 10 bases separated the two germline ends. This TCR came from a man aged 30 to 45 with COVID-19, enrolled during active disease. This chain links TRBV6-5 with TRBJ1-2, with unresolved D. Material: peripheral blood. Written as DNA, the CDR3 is TGTGCCAGCGGGCCTCCGACTAACTATGGCTACACCTTC. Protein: CASGPPTNYGYTF.